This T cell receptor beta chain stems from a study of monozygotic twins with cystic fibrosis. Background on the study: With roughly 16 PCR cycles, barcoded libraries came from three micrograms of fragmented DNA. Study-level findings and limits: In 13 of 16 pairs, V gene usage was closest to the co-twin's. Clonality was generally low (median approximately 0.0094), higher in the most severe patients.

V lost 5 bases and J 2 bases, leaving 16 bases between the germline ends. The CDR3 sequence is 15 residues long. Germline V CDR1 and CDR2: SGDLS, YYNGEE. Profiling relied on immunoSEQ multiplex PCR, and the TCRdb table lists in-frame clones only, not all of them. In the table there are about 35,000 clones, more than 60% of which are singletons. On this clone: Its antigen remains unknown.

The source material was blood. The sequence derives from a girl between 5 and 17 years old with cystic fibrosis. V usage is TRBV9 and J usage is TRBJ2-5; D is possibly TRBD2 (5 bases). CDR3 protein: CASRAGRAAQETQYF. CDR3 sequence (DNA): TGTGCCAGCAGGGCGGGTAGGGCAGCGCAAGAGACCCAGTACTTC.